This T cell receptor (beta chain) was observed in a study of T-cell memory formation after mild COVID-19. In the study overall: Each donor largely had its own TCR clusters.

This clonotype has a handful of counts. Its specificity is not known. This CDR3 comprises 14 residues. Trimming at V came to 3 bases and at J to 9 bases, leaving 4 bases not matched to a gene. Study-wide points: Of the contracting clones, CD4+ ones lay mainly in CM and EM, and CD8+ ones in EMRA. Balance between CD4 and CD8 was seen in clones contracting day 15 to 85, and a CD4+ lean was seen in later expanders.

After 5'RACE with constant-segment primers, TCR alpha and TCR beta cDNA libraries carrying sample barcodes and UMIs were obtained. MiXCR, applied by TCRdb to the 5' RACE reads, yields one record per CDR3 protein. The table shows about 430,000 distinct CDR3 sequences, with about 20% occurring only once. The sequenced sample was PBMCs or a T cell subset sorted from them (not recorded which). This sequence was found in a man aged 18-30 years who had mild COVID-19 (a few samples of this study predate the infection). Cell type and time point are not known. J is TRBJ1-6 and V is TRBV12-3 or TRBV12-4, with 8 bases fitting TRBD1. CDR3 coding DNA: TGTGCCAGCAGTTTGATAGGACAGGGTTCACCCCTCCACTTT. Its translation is CASSLIGQGSPLHF.